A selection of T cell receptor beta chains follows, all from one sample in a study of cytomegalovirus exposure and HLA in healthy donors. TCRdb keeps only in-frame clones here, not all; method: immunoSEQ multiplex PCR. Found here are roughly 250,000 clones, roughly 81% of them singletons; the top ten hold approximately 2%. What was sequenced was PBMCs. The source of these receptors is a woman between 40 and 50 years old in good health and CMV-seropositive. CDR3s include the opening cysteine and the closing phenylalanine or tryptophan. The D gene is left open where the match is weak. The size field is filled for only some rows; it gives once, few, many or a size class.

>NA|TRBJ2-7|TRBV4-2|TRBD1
TGTGCCAGCAGCCATGGTCTCAGGGGGAAGAGTCCCTACGAGCAGTACTTC
CASSHGLRGKSPYEQYF
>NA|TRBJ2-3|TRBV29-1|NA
TGCAGCGTTGAAGATCATAGACAGAGCACAGATACGCAGTATTTT
CSVEDHRQSTDTQYF
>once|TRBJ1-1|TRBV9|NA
TGTGCCAGCAGCGTAGAGAGGACTCGAGGGAGGAACACTGAAGCTTTCTTT
CASSVERTRGRNTEAFF
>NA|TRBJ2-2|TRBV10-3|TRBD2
TGTGCCATCAGGGGAGGACTAGCGGGATCATTGACCGGGGAGCTGTTTTTT
CAIRGGLAGSLTGELFF
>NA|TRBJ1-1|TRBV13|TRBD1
TGTGCCAGCAGCGACCTCAAAACCGGACAGGGGGTCGCTGAAGCTTTCTTT
CASSDLKTGQGVAEAFF
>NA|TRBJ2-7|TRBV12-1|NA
TGTGCCAGCAGCTTGACAGGCGGGAGCTCCTACGAGCAGTACTTC
CASSLTGGSSYEQYF
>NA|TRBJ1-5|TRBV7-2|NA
TGTGCCAGCAGCTTCGCTTCGGATCAGCCCCAGCATTTT
CASSFASDQPQHF
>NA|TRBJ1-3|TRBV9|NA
TGTGCCAGCAGCCCAGGGGCGGTCGTTTCTGGAAACACCATATATTTT
CASSPGAVVSGNTIYF
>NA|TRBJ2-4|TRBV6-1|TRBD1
TGTGCCAGCAGTGAATCCGGGACAGGGGTCCACTTC
CASSESGTGVHF
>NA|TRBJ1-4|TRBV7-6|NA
TGTGCCAGCAGCTTAGGGACAGCAGGCACTAATGAAAAACTGTTTTTT
CASSLGTAGTNEKLFF
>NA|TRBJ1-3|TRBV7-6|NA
TGTGCCAGCAGCTCACAGGAACCTGGAAACACCATATATTTT
CASSSQEPGNTIYF
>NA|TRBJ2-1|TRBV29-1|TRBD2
TGCAGCGTTGAAGTAGGTAGCGAGCGGGAGATCGAAATGGAGTTCTTC
CSVEVGSEREIEMEFF
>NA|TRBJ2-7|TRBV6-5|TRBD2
TGTGCCAGCAGTTACGGGACTAGCGGGACCTACGAGCAGTACTTC
CASSYGTSGTYEQYF
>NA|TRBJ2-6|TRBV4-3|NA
TGCGCCAGCAGCCAAGGGCGGATAGTCTCTGGGGCCAACGGCCTGACTTTC
CASSQGRIVSGANGLTF
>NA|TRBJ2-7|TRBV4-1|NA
TGCGCCAGCAGCCTGGCTCTGCCCTCCTACGAGCAGTACTTC
CASSLALPSYEQYF
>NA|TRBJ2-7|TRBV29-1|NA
TGCAGCGTTGAGGCGGACAGCAACCTCGTTCACGAGCAGTACTTC
CSVEADSNLVHEQYF
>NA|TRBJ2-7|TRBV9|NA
TGTGCCAGCAGCGAAGGGGGAGTTTCCTACGAGCAGTACTTC
CASSEGGVSYEQYF
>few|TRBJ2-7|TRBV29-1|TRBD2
TGCAGCGTTTCTCCCTCCGGGACTAGCGGGACCCGTAGGGGCGAGCAGTACTTC
CSVSPSGTSGTRRGEQYF
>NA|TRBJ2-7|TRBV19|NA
TGTGCCAGTAGTATGGGGGGGCTCACCTACGAGCAGTACTTC
CASSMGGLTYEQYF